Below, 3 T cell receptor beta chains from the same sample are listed, as sequenced in a study of human T cells and chemical hapten exposure. Time point of the sample: pre-sensitization, week 0. Treatment meaning: therapeutic diphenylcyclopropenone sensitization with weekly scalp DPC. TCRdb processed the RACE reads anew with MiXCR; each CDR3 protein has one entry. The data contain approximately 260,000 distinct CDR3 sequences, approximately 8.4% of them singletons. The material sequenced was whole blood, taken in connection with sensitization to the hapten diphenylcyclopropenone (DPC). These receptors all stem from a woman aged 40-49 years with alopecia areata. Some clones in this sample may be carry-over from other donors' samples.

This clonotype was recorded at least ten times. The J gene is TRBJ2-5, the V gene TRBV24-1, with TRBD1 identical over 7 bases. J lost 5 bases, V lost 9 bases, and 5 bases had no gene match. This CDR3 has 12 residues. Germline CDR1 KGHDR, CDR2 SFDVKD. The CDR3 reads CATATGAETQYF. In DNA, the CDR3 is TGTGCCACCGCTACAGGGGCCGAGACCCAGTACTTC.

This clonotype was seen more than once but under ten times. CDR3 in amino acids: CASSTEGNYGYTF. CDR3 DNA sequence: TGCGCCAGCAGTACGGAGGGGAATTATGGCTACACCTTC. This rearrangement joins TRBV5-1 to TRBJ1-2, with D perhaps matching TRBD1 (5 bases). This CDR3 region has 13 residues. V was clipped by 5 bases and J by 5 bases, with 13 bases between them. From germline, CDR1 is SGHRS and CDR2 YFSETQ.

This clonotype was recorded many times. This sequence joins TRBV20-1 and TRBJ2-7, with D perhaps TRBD1 or TRBD2 (5 bases each). CDR1 is DFQATT, CDR2 SNEGSKA, per germline (reference sequence). Deletions cut 5 bases from V and 4 bases from J, with 18 bases between. The CDR3 spans 14 residues. CDR3 sequence reads: CSARSPGGHYEQYF. As DNA, the CDR3 is TGCAGTGCTCGATCCCCTGGGGGTCATTACGAGCAGTACTTC.